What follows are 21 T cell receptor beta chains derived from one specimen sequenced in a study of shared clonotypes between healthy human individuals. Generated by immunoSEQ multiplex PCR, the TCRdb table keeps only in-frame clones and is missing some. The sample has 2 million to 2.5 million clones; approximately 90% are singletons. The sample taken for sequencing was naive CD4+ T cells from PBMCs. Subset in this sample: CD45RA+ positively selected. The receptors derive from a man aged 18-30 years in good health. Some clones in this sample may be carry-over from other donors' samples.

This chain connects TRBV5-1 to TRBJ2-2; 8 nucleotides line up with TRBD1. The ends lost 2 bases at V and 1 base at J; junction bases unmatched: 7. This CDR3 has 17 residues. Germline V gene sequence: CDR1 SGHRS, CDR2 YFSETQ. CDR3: CASSLLAGTGNTGELFF. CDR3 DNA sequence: TGCGCCAGCAGCTTATTAGCCGGGACAGGGAACACCGGGGAGCTGTTTTTT.

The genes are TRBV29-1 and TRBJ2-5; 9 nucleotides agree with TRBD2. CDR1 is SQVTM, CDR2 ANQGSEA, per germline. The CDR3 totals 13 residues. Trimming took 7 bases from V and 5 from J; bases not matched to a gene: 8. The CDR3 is CSGGGARLETQYF. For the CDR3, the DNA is TGCAGCGGCGGGGGGGCGCGTCTGGAGACCCAGTACTTC.

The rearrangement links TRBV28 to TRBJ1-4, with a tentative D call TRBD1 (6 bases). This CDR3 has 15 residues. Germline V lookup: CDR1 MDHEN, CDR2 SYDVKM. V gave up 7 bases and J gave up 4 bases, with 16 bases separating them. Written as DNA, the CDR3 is TGTGCCAGCACCCCCCAGTCAGGGGTTAATGAAAAACTGTTTTTT. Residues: CASTPQSGVNEKLFF.

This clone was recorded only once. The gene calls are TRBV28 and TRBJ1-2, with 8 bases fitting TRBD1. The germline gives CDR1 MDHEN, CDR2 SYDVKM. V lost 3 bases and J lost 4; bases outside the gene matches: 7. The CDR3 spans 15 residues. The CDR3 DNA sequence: TGTGCCAGCAGTTTCCCGACAGGGGTGTCCTATGGCTACACCTTC. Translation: CASSFPTGVSYGYTF.

The CDR3: CASSFTRGREKLFF. In DNA, the CDR3 is TGTGCCAGCAGTTTTACCAGGGGAAGGGAAAAACTGTTTTTT. V and J are TRBV28 and TRBJ1-4; D is possibly TRBD1 (6 bases). CDR1 and CDR2 (germline): MDHEN, SYDVKM. This CDR3 is built from 14 residues. Deletions cut 3 bases from V and 8 bases from J, with 13 bases between.

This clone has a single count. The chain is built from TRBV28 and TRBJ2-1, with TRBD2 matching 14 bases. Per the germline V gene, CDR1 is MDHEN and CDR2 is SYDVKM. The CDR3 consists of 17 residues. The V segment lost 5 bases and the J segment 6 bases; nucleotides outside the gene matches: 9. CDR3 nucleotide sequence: TGTGCCAGCAGTCCGGTCGGACTAGCGGGAGGCACCAATGAGCAGTTCTTC. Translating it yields CASSPVGLAGGTNEQFF.

In DNA, the CDR3 is TGTGCCAGTGGGGATGACACTTCTGGGGCCAACGTCCTGACTTTC. This sequence encodes CASGDDTSGANVLTF. The chain has TRBV19 and TRBJ2-6, with D unresolved. The CDR3 is 15 residues long. V lost 8 bases, J lost 1 base, and 12 bases lay in between. Germline loops: CDR1 LNHDA, CDR2 SQIVND (reference sequence).

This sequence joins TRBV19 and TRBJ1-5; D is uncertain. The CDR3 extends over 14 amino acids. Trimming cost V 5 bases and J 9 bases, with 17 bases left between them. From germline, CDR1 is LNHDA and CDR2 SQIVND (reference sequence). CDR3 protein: CASSGDGILWPQHF. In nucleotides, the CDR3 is TGTGCCAGTAGTGGCGATGGGATCTTATGGCCCCAGCATTTT.

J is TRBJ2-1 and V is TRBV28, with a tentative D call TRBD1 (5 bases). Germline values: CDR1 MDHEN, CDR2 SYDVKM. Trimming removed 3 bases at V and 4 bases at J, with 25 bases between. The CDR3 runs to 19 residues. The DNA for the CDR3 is TGTGCCAGCAGTTTCCGTGGGGCACCATCCCGAAGCGCGTACAATGAGCAGTTCTTC. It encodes CASSFRGAPSRSAYNEQFF.

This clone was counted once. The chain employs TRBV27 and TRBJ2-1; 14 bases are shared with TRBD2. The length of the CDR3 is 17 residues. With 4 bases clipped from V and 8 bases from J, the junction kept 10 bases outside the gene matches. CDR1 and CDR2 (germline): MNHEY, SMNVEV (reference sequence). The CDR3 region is CASSSRYLGLAGDEQFF. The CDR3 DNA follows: TGTGCCAGCAGTTCCCGCTACTTGGGACTAGCGGGGGATGAGCAGTTCTTC.

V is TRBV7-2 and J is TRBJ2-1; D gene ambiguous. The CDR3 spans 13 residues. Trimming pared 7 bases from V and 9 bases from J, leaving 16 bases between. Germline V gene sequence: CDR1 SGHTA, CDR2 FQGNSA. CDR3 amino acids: CASTLRWAGEQFF. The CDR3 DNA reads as TGTGCCAGCACCCTCAGGTGGGCAGGTGAGCAGTTCTTC.

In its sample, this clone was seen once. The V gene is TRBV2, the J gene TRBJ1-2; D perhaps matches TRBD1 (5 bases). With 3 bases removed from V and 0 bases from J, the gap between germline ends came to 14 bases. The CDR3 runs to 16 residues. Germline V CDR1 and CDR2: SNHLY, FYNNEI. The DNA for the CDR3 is TGTGCCAGCAGTGATAGGAGGGGACGGGCTAACTATGGCTACACCTTC. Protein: CASSDRRGRANYGYTF.

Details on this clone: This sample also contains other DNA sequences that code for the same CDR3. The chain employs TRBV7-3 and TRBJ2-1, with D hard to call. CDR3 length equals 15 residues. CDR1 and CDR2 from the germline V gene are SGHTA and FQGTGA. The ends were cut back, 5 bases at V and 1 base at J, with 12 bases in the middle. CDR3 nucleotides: TGTGCCAGCAGCCTTGGACCAATATCCTACAATGAGCAGTTCTTC. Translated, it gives CASSLGPISYNEQFF.

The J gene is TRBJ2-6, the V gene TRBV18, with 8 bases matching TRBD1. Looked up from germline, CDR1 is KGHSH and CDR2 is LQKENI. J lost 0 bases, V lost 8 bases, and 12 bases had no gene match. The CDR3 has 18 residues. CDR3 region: CASALVSGGLSGANVLTF. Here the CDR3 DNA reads TGTGCCAGCGCCTTAGTGTCAGGGGGCCTCTCTGGGGCCAACGTCCTGACTTTC.

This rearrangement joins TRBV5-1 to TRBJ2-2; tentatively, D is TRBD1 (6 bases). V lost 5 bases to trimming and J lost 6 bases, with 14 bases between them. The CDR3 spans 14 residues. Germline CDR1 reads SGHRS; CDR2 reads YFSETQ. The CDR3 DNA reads TGCGCCAGCAGTCGTATACAGGGCCCCGGGGAGCTGTTTTTT. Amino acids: CASSRIQGPGELFF.

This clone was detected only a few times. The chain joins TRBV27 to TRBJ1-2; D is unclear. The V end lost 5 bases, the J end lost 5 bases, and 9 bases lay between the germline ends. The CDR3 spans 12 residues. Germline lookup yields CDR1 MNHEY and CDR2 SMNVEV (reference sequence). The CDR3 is CASSRTGYGYTF. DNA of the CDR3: TGTGCCAGCAGTAGAACGGGTTATGGCTACACCTTC.

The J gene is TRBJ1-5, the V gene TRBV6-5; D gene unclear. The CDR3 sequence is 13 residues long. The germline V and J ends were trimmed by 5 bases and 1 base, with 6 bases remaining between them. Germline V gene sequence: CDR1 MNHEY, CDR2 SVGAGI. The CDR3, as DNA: TGTGCCAGCAGTCTAGGGAGCAATCAGCCCCAGCATTTT. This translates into CASSLGSNQPQHF.

The CDR3 nucleotides are TGCAGTGCTTTAGCAGGTGTAGAGTACTTC. Its protein product is CSALAGVEYF. This chain joins TRBV20-1 and TRBJ2-4; D is undetermined. Trimming removed 5 bases from V and 14 bases from J, with 13 bases in between. The germline CDR1 and CDR2 sequences are DFQATT and SNEGSKA (reference sequence). The CDR3 consists of 10 residues.

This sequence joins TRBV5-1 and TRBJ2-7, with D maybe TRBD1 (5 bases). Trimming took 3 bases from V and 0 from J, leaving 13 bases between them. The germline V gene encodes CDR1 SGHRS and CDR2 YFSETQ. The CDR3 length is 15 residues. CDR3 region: CASSSGDSYSYEQYF. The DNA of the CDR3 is TGCGCCAGCAGCTCGGGTGACAGTTACTCCTACGAGCAGTACTTC.

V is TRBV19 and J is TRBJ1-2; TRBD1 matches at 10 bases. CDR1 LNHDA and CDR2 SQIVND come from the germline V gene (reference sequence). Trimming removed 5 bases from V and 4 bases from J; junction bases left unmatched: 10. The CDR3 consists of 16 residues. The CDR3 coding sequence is TGTGCCAGTAGTCTGCGAGGGACAGGGGCGGGCTATGGCTACACCTTC. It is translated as CASSLRGTGAGYGYTF.

Here the CDR3 reads CASSPGGPGANVLTF. The CDR3 DNA reads as TGTGCCAGCAGCCCGGGGGGCCCTGGGGCCAACGTCCTGACTTTC. This rearrangement joins TRBV5-6 to TRBJ2-6; maybe TRBD2 (7 bases). This CDR3 spans 15 amino acids. Germline CDR1 and CDR2: SGHDT and YYEEEE. V lost 4 bases and J lost 2, with 10 bases in between.